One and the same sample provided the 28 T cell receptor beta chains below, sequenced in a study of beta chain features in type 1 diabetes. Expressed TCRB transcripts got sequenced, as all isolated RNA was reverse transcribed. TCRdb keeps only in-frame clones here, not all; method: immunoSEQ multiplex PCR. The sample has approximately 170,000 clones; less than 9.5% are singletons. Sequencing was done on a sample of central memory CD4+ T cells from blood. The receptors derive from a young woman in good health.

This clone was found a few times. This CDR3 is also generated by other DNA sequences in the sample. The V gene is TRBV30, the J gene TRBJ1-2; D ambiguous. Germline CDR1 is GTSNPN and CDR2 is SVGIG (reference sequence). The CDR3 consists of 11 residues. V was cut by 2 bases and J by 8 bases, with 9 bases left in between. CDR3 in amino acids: CAWSPLSGYTF. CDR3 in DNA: TGTGCCTGGAGTCCCCTGTCGGGCTACACCTTC.

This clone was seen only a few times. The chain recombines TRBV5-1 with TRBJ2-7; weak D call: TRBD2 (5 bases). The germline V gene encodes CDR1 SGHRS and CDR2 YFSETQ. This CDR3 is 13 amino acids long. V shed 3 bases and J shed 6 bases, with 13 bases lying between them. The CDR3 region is CASSSTPSSEQYF. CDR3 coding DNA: TGCGCCAGCAGCTCGACCCCTAGCAGCGAGCAGTACTTC.

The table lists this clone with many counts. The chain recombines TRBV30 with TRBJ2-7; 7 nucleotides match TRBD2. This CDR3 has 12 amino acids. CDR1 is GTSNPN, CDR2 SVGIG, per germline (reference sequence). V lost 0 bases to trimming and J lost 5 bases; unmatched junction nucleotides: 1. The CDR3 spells CAWSVSGDEQYF. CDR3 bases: TGTGCCTGGAGTGTAAGCGGGGACGAGCAGTACTTC.

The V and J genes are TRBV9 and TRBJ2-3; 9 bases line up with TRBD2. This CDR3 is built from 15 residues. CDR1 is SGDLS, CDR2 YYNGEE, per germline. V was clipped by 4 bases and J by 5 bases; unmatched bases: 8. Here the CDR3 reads CASSSPGSGGDTQYF. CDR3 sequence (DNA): TGTGCCAGCAGCAGCCCTGGTAGCGGGGGAGATACGCAGTATTTT. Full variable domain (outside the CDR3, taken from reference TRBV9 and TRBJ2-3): DSGVTQTPKHLITATGQRVTLRCSPRSGDLSVYWYQQSLDQGLQFLIQYYNGEERAKGNILERFSAQQFPDLHSELNLSSLELGDSALYFCASSSPGSGGDTQYFGPGTRLTVL.

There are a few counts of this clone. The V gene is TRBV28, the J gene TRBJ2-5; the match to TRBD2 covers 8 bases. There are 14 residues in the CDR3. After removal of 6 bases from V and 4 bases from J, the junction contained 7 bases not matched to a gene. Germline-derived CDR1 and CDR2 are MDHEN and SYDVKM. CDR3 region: CASSRGGPGETQYF. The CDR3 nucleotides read TGTGCCAGCAGCCGCGGGGGGCCAGGAGAGACCCAGTACTTC.

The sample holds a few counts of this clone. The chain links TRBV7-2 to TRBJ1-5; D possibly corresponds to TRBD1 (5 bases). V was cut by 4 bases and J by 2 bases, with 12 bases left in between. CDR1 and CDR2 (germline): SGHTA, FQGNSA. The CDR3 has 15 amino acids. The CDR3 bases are TGTGCCAGCAGCTCCGGCGGCAGGGGCAATCAGCCCCAGCATTTT. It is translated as CASSSGGRGNQPQHF.

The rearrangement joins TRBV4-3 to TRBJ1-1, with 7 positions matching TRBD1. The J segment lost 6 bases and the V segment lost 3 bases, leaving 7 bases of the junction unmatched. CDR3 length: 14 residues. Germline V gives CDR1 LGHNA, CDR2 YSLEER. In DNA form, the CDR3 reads TGCGCCAGCAGCCAGTTCAGGGACAGTTCTGAAGCTTTCTTT. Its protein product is CASSQFRDSSEAFF.

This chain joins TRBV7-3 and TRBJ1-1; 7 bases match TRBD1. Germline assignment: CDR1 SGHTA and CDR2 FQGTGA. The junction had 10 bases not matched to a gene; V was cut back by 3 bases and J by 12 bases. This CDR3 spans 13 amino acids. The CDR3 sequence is CASSFRDRDYPFF. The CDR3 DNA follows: TGTGCCAGCAGCTTCCGGGACAGAGACTATCCTTTCTTT.

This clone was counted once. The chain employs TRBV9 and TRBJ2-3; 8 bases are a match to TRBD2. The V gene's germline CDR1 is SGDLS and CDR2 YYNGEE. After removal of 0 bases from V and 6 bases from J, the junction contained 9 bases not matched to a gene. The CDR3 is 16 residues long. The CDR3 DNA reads TGTGCCAGCAGCGTAGCTACTGCGGGAGGAACGGATACGCAGTATTTT. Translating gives CASSVATAGGTDTQYF.

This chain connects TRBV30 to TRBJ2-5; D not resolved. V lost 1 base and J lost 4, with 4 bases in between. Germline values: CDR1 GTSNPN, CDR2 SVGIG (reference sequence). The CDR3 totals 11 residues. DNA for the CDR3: TGTGCCTGGAGTGCGAGAGAGACCCAGTACTTC. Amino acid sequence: CAWSARETQYF.

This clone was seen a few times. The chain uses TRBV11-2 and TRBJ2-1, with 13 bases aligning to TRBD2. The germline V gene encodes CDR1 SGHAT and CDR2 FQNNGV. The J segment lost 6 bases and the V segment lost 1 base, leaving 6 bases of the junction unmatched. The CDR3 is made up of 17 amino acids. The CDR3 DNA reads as TGTGCCAGCAGCTTAGTACTAGCGGGAGGGCCCGTCAATGAGCAGTTCTTC. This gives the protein CASSLVLAGGPVNEQFF.

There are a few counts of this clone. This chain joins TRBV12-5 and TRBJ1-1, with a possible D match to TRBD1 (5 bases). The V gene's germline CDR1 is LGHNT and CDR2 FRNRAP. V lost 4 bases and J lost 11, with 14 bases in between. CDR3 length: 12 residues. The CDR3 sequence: CASGSGRGTAFF. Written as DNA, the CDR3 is TGTGCTAGTGGTTCCGGACGGGGGACGGCTTTCTTT. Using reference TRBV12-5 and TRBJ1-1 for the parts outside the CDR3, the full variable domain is DARVTQTPRHKVTEMGQEVTMRCQPILGHNTVFWYRQTMMQGLELLAYFRNRAPLDDSGMPKDRFSAEMPDATLATLKIQPSEPRDSAVYFCASGSGRGTAFFGQGTRLTVV.

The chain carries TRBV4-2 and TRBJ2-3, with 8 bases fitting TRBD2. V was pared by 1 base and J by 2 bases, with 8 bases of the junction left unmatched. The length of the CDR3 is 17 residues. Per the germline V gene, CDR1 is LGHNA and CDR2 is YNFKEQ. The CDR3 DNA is TGTGCCAGCAGCCAAGTTAGCGGGGCTCGCCACACAGATACGCAGTATTTT. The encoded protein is CASSQVSGARHTDTQYF.

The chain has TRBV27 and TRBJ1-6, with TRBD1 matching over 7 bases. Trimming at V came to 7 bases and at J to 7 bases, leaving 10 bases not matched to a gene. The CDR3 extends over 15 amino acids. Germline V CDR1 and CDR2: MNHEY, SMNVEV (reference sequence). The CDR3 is CASNPGDRLNSPLHF. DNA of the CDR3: TGTGCCAGCAACCCCGGGGACAGACTAAATTCACCCCTCCACTTT.

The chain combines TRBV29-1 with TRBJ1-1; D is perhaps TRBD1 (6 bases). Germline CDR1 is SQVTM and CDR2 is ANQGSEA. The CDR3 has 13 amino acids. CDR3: CSSSGGARTEAFF. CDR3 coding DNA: TGCAGTTCCTCGGGGGGGGCGAGGACTGAAGCTTTCTTT.

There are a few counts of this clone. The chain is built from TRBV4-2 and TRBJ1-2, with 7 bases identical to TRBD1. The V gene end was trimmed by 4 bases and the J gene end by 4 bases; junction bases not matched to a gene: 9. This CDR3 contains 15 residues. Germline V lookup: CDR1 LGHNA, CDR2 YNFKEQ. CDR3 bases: TGTGCCAGCAGCCGCGACCTAGGGGGCGGCTATGGCTACACCTTC. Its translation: CASSRDLGGGYGYTF.

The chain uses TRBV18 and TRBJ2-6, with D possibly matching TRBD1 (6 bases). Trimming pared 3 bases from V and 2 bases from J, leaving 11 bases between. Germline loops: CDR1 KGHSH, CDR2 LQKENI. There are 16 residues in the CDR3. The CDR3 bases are TGTGCCAGCTCACCCAACAGGGTTGCTGGGGCCAACGTCCTGACTTTC. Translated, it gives CASSPNRVAGANVLTF. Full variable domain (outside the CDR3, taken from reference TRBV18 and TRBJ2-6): NAGVMQNPRHLVRRRGQEARLRCSPMKGHSHVYWYRQLPEEGLKFMVYLQKENIIDESGMPKERFSAEFPKEGPSILRIQQVVRGDSAAYFCASSPNRVAGANVLTFGAGSRLTVL.

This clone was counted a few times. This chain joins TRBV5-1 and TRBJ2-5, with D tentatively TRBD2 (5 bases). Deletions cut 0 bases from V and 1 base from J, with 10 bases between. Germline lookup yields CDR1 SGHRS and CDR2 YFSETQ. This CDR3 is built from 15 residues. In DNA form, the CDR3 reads TGCGCCAGCAGCTTGGTACCGGGGATCCAAGAGACCCAGTACTTC. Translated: CASSLVPGIQETQYF.

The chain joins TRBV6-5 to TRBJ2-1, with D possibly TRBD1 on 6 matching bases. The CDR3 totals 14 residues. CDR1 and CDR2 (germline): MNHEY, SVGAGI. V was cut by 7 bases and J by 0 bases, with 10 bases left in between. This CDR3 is CASIQGHSYNEQFF. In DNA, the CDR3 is TGTGCCAGCATACAGGGACACTCCTACAATGAGCAGTTCTTC.

Here the CDR3 reads CASRGGTWDYGYTF. For the CDR3, the DNA is TGTGCCAGCAGGGGGGGGACTTGGGACTATGGCTACACCTTC. The rearrangement links TRBV2 to TRBJ1-2; D perhaps matches TRBD1 (5 bases). The CDR3 has 14 amino acids. CDR1 is SNHLY and CDR2 is FYNNEI in the germline V gene. The V end lost 6 bases, the J end lost 3 bases, and 14 bases lay between the germline ends.

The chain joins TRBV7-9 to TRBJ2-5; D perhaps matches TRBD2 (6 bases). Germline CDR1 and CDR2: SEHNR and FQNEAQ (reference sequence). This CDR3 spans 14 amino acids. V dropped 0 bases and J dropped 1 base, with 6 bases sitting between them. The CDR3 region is CASSLASGQETQYF. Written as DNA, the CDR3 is TGTGCCAGCAGCTTAGCTAGCGGCCAAGAGACCCAGTACTTC.

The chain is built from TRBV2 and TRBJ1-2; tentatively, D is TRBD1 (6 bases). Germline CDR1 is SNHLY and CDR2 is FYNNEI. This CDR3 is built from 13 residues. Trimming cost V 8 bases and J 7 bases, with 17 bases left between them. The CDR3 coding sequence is TGTGCCAGCGGACAGTATTCCTTGGTTGGCTACACCTTC. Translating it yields CASGQYSLVGYTF.

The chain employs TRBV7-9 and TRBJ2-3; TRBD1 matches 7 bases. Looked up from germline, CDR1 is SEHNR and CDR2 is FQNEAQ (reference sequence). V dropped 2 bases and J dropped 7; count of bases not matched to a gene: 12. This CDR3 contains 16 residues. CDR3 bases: TGTGCCAGCAGCTTAAGGCAGGGGGTTCGTACGAATACGCAGTATTTT. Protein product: CASSLRQGVRTNTQYF.

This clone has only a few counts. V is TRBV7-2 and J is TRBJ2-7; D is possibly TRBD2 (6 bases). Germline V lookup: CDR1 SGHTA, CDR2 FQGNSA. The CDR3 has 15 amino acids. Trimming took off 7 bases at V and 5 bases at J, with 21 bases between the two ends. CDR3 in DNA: TGTGCCAGCATAAAAATGGGGGGTGTTCCTAACGAGCAGTACTTC. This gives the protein CASIKMGGVPNEQYF.

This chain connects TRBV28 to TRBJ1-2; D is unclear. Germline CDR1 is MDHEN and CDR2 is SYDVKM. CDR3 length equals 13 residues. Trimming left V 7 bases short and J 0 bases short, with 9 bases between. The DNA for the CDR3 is TGTGCCAGCATAGACACCGCTAACTATGGCTACACCTTC. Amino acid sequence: CASIDTANYGYTF.

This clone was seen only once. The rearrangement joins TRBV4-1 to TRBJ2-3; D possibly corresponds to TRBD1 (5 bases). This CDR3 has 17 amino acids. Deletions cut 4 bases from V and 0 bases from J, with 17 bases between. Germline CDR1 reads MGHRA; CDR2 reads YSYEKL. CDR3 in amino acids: CASSPAMGRTSTDTQYF. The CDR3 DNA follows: TGCGCCAGCAGCCCGGCTATGGGGCGGACAAGCACAGATACGCAGTATTTT.

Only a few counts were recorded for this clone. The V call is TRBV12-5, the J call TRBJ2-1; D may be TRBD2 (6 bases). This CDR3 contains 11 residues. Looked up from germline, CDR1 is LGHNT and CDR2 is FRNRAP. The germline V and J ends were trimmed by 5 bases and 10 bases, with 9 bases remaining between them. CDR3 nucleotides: TGTGCTAGTGGTCAAACTAGCGAGCAGTTCTTC. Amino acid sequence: CASGQTSEQFF.

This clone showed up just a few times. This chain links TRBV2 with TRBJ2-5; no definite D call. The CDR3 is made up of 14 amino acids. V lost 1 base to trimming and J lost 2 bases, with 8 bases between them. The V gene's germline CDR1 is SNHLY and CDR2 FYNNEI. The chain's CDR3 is CASSEVLPQETQYF. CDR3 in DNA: TGTGCCAGCAGTGAAGTCCTTCCTCAAGAGACCCAGTACTTC.